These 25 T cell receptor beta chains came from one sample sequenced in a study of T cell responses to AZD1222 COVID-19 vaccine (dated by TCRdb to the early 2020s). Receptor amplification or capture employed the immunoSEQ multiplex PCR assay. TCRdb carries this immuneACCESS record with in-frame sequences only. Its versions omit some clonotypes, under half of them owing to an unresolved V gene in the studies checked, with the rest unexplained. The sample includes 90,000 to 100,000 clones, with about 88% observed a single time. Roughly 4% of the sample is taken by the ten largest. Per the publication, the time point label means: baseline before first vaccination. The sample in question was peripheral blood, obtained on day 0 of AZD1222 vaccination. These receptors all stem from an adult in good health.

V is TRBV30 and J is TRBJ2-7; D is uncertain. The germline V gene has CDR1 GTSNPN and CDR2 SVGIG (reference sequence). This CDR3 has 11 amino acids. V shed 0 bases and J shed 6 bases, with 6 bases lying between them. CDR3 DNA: TGTGCCTGGAGTGTCTTCCGCGAGCAGTACTTC. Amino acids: CAWSVFREQYF.

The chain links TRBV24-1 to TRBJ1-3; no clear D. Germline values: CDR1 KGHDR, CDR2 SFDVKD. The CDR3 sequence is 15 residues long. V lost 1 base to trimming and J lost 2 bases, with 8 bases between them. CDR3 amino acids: CATSDLVRTGNTIYF. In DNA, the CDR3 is TGTGCCACCAGTGATTTAGTCAGAACTGGAAACACCATATATTTT.

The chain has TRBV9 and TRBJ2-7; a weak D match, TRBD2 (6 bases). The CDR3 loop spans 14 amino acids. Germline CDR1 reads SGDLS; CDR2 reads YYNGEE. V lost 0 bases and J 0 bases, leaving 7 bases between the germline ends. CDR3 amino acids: CASSVDGSSYEQYF. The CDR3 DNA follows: TGTGCCAGCAGCGTAGACGGGAGCTCCTACGAGCAGTACTTC.

CDR3 sequence: CASSSPHGGVYSNQPQHF. Written as DNA, the CDR3 is TGTGCCAGCAGTTCCCCACATGGTGGGGTTTATAGCAATCAGCCCCAGCATTTT. V usage is TRBV28 and J usage is TRBJ1-5; the D is unclear. The CDR3 has 18 residues. V lost 4 bases and J 0 bases, leaving 19 bases between the germline ends. Germline V gives CDR1 MDHEN, CDR2 SYDVKM.

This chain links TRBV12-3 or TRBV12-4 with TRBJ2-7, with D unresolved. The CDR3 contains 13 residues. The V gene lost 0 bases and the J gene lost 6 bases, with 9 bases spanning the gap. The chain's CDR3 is CASSLAAVGEQYF. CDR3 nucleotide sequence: TGTGCCAGCAGTTTAGCGGCGGTAGGCGAGCAGTACTTC.

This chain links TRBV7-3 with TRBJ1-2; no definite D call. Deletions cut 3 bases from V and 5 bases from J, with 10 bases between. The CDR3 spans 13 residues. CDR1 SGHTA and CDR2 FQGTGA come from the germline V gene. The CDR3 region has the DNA TGTGCCAGCAGCTTTTCACGGAGTTATGGCTACACCTTC. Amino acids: CASSFSRSYGYTF. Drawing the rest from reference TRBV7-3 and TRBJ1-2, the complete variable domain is GAGVSQTPSNKVTEKGKYVELRCDPISGHTALYWYRQSLGQGPEFLIYFQGTGAADDSGLPNDRFFAVRPEGSVSTLKIQRTERGDSAVYLCASSFSRSYGYTFGSGTRLTVV.

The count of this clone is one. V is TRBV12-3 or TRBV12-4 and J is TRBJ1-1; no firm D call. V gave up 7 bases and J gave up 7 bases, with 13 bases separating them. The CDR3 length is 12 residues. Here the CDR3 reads CASKSGGGEAFF. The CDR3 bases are TGTGCCAGCAAAAGTGGAGGAGGTGAAGCTTTCTTT.

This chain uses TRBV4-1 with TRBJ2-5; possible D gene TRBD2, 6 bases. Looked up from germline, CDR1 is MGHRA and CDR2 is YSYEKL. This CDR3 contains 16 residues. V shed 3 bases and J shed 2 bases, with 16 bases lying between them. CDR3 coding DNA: TGCGCCAGCAGCCAGAAGTACATAGCGGAGCAAGAGACCCAGTACTTC. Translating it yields CASSQKYIAEQETQYF.

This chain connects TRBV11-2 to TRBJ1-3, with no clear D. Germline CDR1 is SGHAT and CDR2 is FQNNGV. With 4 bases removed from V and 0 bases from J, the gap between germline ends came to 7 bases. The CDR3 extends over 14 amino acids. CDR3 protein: CASSSLASGNTIYF. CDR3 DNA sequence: TGTGCCAGCAGCTCCCTTGCCTCTGGAAACACCATATATTTT.

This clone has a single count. The CDR3 bases are TGTGCCAGCAGCTTAGGAATGGGAAGCACAGATACGCAGTATTTT. It translates to CASSLGMGSTDTQYF. V usage is TRBV7-2 and J usage is TRBJ2-3, with D unclear. Trimming removed 1 base at V and 0 bases at J, with 8 bases between. The CDR3 length is 15 residues. CDR1 SGHTA and CDR2 FQGNSA come from the germline V gene.

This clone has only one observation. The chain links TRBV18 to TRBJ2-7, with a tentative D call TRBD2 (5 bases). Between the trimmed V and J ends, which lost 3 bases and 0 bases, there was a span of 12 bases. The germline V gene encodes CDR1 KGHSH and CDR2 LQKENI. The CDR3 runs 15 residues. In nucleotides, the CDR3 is TGTGCCAGCTCACCGGGAGTCATAAGCTCCTACGAGCAGTACTTC. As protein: CASSPGVISSYEQYF.

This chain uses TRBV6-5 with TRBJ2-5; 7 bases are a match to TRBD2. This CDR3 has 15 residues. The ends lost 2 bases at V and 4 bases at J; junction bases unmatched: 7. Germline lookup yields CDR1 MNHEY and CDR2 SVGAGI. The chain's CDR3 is CASSYVAGEGETQYF. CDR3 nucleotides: TGTGCCAGCAGTTACGTTGCGGGGGAAGGAGAGACCCAGTACTTC.

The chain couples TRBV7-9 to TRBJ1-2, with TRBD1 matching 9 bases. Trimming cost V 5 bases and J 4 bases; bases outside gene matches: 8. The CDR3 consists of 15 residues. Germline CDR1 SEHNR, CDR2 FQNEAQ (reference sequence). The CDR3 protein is CASSLPGQGLYGYTF. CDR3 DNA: TGTGCCAGCAGCCTCCCGGGACAGGGCCTCTATGGCTACACCTTC.

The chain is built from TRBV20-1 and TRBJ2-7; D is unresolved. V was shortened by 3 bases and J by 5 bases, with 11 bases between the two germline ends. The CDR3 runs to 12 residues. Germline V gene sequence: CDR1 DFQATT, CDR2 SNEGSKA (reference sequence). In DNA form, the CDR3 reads TGCAGTGCTAGTCCCAGGTTTGACGAGCAGTACTTC. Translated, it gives CSASPRFDEQYF.

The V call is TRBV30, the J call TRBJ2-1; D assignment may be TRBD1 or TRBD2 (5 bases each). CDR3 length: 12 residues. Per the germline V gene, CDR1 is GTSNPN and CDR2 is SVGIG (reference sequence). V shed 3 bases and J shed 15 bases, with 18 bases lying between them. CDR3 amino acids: CAWRGDRTNAFF. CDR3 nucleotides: TGTGCCTGGAGGGGAGACAGAACTAATGCGTTCTTC. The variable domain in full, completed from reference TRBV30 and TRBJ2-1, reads SQTIHQWPATLVQPVGSPLSLECTVEGTSNPNLYWYRQAAGRGLQLLFYSVGIGQISSEVPQNLSASRPQDRQFILSSKKLLLSDSGFYLCAWRGDRTNAFFGPGTRLTVL.

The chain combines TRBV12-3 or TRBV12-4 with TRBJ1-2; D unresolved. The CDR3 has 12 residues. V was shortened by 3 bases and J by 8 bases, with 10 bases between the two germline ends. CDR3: CASSFVPEGYTF. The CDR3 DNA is TGTGCCAGCAGTTTCGTACCTGAGGGCTACACCTTC.

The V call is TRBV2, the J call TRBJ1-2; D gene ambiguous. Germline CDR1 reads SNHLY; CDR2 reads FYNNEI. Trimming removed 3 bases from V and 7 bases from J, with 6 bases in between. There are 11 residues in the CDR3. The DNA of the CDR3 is TGTGCCAGCAGTGATTACAGTGGCTACACCTTC. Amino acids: CASSDYSGYTF. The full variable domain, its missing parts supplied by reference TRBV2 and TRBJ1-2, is EPEVTQTPSHQVTQMGQEVILRCVPISNHLYFYWYRQILGQKVEFLVSFYNNEISEKSEIFDDQFSVERPDGSNFTLKIRSTKLEDSAMYFCASSDYSGYTFGSGTRLTVV.

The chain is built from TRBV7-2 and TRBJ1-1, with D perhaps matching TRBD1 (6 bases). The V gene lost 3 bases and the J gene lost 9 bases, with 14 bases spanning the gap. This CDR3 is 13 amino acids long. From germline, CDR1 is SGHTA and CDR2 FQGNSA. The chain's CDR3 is CASSLKGEPQAFF. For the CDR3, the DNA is TGTGCCAGCAGCTTGAAGGGGGAACCTCAAGCTTTCTTT.

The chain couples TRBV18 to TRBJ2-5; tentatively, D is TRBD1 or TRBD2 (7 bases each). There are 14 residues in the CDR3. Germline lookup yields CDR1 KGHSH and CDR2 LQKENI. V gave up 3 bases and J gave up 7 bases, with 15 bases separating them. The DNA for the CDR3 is TGTGCCAGCTCACCTCAGGGGGGGCCCGGGACCCAGTACTTC. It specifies CASSPQGGPGTQYF.

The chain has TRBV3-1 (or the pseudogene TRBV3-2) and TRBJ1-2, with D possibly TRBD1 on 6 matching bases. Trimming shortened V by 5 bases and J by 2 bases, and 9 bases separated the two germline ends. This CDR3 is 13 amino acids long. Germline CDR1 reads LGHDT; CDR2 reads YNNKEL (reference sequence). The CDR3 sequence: CASSTGQNYGYTF. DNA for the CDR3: TGTGCCAGCAGCACCGGACAGAACTATGGCTACACCTTC.

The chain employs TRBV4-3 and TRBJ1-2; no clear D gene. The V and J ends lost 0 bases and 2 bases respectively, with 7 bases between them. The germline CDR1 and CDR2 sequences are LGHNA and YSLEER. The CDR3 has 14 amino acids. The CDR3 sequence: CASSQDRGNYGYTF. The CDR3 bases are TGCGCCAGCAGCCAAGATCGAGGGAACTATGGCTACACCTTC.

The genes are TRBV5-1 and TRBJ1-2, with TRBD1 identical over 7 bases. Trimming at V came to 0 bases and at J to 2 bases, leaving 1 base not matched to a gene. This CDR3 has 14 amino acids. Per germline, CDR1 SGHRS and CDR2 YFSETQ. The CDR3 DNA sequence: TGCGCCAGCAGCTTGGCGGGACAGAACTATGGCTACACCTTC. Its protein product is CASSLAGQNYGYTF.

The CDR3 sequence is CASSLSWGGTGELFF. The CDR3 DNA is TGTGCCAGCAGTTTGTCCTGGGGAGGCACCGGGGAGCTGTTTTTT. This chain uses TRBV28 with TRBJ2-2; tentative D call: TRBD2 (6 bases). Germline CDR1 and CDR2: MDHEN and SYDVKM. V was pared by 3 bases and J by 4 bases, with 12 bases between. The CDR3 is 15 amino acids.

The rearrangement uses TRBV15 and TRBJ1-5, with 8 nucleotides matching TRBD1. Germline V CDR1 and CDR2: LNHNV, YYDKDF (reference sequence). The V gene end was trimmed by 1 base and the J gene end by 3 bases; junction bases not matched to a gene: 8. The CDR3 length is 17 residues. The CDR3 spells CATSRVRGHGFNQPQHF. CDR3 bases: TGTGCCACCAGCAGAGTCAGGGGGCACGGTTTCAATCAGCCCCAGCATTTT.

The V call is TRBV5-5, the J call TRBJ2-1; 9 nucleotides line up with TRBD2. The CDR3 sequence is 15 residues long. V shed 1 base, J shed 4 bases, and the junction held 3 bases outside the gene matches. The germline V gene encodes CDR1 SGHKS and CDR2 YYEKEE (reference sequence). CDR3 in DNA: TGTGCCAGCAGCTTGATTCTAGCGGGGTACAATGAGCAGTTCTTC. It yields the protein CASSLILAGYNEQFF. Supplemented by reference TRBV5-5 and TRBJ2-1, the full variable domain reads DAGVTQSPTHLIKTRGQQVTLRCSPISGHKSVSWYQQVLGQGPQFIFQYYEKEERGRGNFPDRFSARQFPNYSSELNVNALLLGDSALYLCASSLILAGYNEQFFGPGTRLTVL.